What follows is one TCR beta chain and its context. Antigen unknown. RNA transcripts served as the template for amplifying TCR beta CDR3 regions. The HTBI set primed first-round TCR CDR3 RT-PCR. TCRdb recomputed calls from the multiplex PCR reads with MiXCR, one row per CDR3 protein. The table lists roughly 550,000 distinct CDR3 sequences, roughly a sixth of them singletons, with around 32% in the top ten. Enrolled ophthalmopathy patients presented with a Clinical Activity Score of at least 3, a NOSPECS grade of at least 4, and disease duration under 3 months. Each 10 ml fresh peripheral blood draw supplied the PBMCs. These data belong to a study of T cells in Graves' hyperthyroidism and ophthalmopathy. Findings of the study overall: By a 13 V-J model, ophthalmopathy was set apart from stable hyperthyroidism.

Germline lookup yields CDR1 LNHDA and CDR2 SQIVND (reference sequence). CDR3 length: 14 amino acids. Between the trimmed V and J ends, which lost 0 bases and 9 bases, there was a span of 12 bases. This chain joins TRBV19 and TRBJ2-1; no firm D call. The sequence came from a woman under 40 with Graves' ophthalmopathy. The sequenced sample was blood. This chain's CDR3 is CASSIDQEALEQFF. In nucleotides, the CDR3 is TGTGCCAGTAGTATAGATCAAGAAGCTCTTGAGCAGTTCTTC.